This is a list of T cell receptor beta chains from one sample in a study of CD8 T cells in ankylosing spondylitis. TCRdb used MiXCR to reprocess the 5' RACE reads, holding one entry per CDR3 protein. The sample consists of about 480,000 distinct CDR3 sequences, over 15% of them appearing once. Sequencing used blood, either unsorted or a sorted T cell fraction (not recorded which). The origin of the receptors is a male donor with ankylosing spondylitis. CDR3s include the opening cysteine and the closing phenylalanine or tryptophan. A D gene is named only where the DNA matches it firmly. Clone size is not always given. Where it is, it says once, few, many or a class for expanded clones.

cdr3_nt | cdr3_aa | d_call | j_call | v_call | clone_size
TGTGCCACCAGTGTGTCGGACAGGGGAAATGAGCAGTTCTTC | CATSVSDRGNEQFF | TRBD1 | TRBJ2-1 | TRBV24-1 | few
TGCAGTGCTAGAGATGGGGCTAGCGGAACCAATGAGCAGTTCTTC | CSARDGASGTNEQFF | TRBD2 | TRBJ2-1 | TRBV20-1 | few
TGCAGTGCTAGTTCCGGGGGGCCGTCCTACGAGCAGTACTTC | CSASSGGPSYEQYF | - | TRBJ2-7 | TRBV20-1 | few
TGTGCCAGCAGCTTAGTGGGGACAGGGGTTGAAAAACTGTTTTTT | CASSLVGTGVEKLFF | TRBD1 | TRBJ1-4 | TRBV7-2 | many
TGCAGTGCTACGCTGACTAGTCATGAGCAGTTCTTC | CSATLTSHEQFF | - | TRBJ2-1 | TRBV20-1 | -
TGTGCCAGCTCACCGGGAAGAGCGGGGGACTACAATGAGCAGTTCTTC | CASSPGRAGDYNEQFF | TRBD2 | TRBJ2-1 | TRBV18 | -
TGTGCCAGCAGGGGACTAGCGGGAGGTTCCTACAATGAGCAGTTCTTC | CASRGLAGGSYNEQFF | TRBD2 | TRBJ2-1 | TRBV12-3/TRBV12-4 | many
TGTGCCAGCAGTTTGCTTGGTACTGAAGCTTTCTTT | CASSLLGTEAFF | - | TRBJ1-1 | TRBV12-3/TRBV12-4 | many
TGCGCCAGCAGCTTGGAGCTAGCGGGAGTCGGCACAGATACGCAGTATTTT | CASSLELAGVGTDTQYF | TRBD2 | TRBJ2-3 | TRBV5-1 | -
TGCGCCAGCAGCGCGTGGCGGCAGGGGCTTTACGAGCAGTACTTC | CASSAWRQGLYEQYF | - | TRBJ2-7 | TRBV5-1 | -
TGTGCCAGCGGGGCAGTCTCCAATCAGCCCCAGCATTTT | CASGAVSNQPQHF | - | TRBJ1-5 | TRBV21-1 | -
TGCAGTGCTAAGCTCCACCTGGGCGGGGAGCTGTTTTTT | CSAKLHLGGELFF | - | TRBJ2-2 | TRBV20-1 | -
TGTGCCAGCAGTACAGGGTTCTATGGCTACACCTTC | CASSTGFYGYTF | - | TRBJ1-2 | TRBV2 | -
TGTGCCAGCAGTCGAGTACAGGGGGCCTACGAGCAGTACTTC | CASSRVQGAYEQYF | TRBD1 | TRBJ2-7 | TRBV6-2/TRBV6-3 | many
TGTGCCAGCAGCCAAGGTACAGAGGGGCTACGGGAGACCCAGTACTTC | CASSQGTEGLRETQYF | - | TRBJ2-5 | TRBV3-1 | few
TGTGCCATCAGTGAGTCGACTCTTGCGACTAGCGGGAGGCGAAGCACCGGGGAGCTGTTTTTT | CAISESTLATSGRRSTGELFF | TRBD2 | TRBJ2-2 | TRBV10-3 | -
TGTGCCAGCAGTGGTAGGGGAAGTTATACTGAAGCTTTCTTT | CASSGRGSYTEAFF | - | TRBJ1-1 | TRBV12-3/TRBV12-4 | many
TGTGCCAGCAGTTTTAGCGGGGGGGCCGAAGAGTTCTTC | CASSFSGGAEEFF | TRBD2 | TRBJ2-1 | TRBV12-3/TRBV12-4 | few
TGTGCCAGCAGAGAATTAAGTGGCGCCGGGGAGCTGTTTTTT | CASRELSGAGELFF | - | TRBJ2-2 | TRBV12-3/TRBV12-4 | many
TGTGCCAGCAGTCCCTTACCGACAGGGGCGAGTGAGCAGTACTTC | CASSPLPTGASEQYF | TRBD1 | TRBJ2-7 | TRBV12-3/TRBV12-4 | few
TGTGCCAGCAGCTTAGTCGACGCTAGCGGGGGGCGCACAGATACGCAGTATTTT | CASSLVDASGGRTDTQYF | TRBD2 | TRBJ2-3 | TRBV7-6 | many
TGTGCCACCTCACCCCCCTCGAGCTACGAGCAGTACTTC | CATSPPSSYEQYF | - | TRBJ2-7 | TRBV7-9 | few
TGTGCCAGCAGCAAAGGACAGGGTGGCGTCGTAAAAAACATTCAGTACTTC | CASSKGQGGVVKNIQYF | TRBD1 | TRBJ2-4 | TRBV11-2 | few
TGCAGTGCTAGAGATCCCGCAGGGTACGAGCAGTACTTC | CSARDPAGYEQYF | - | TRBJ2-7 | TRBV20-1 | many
TGTGCCAGCAGCATCCGGACAGGGTCGAACACTGAAGCTTTCTTT | CASSIRTGSNTEAFF | TRBD1 | TRBJ1-1 | TRBV3-1 | -
TGTGCCTGGAGTTCGACTAGAGGGAGGGGGAGGGAGCAGTTCTTC | CAWSSTRGRGREQFF | - | TRBJ2-1 | TRBV30 | -
TGCGCCAGCAGCCAAGACGGACAGGGTTCCTATGGCTACACCTTC | CASSQDGQGSYGYTF | TRBD1 | TRBJ1-2 | TRBV4-1 | -
TGCAGTGCTAGAGGTGGGACGGAGTTCTACACCTTC | CSARGGTEFYTF | - | TRBJ1-2 | TRBV20-1 | few
TGTGCCAGCAGTTATAGCGTCCAGTCCAATCAGCCCCAGCATTTT | CASSYSVQSNQPQHF | - | TRBJ1-5 | TRBV6-2/TRBV6-3 | once
TGCTGGCACAGAGATGGACATAACAATCAGCCCCAGCATTTT | CWHRDGHNNQPQHF | - | TRBJ1-5 | TRBV4-3 | few
TGTGCCAGCAGTTCCGGGACAGGCCTAAACACAGATACGCAGTATTTT | CASSSGTGLNTDTQYF | TRBD1 | TRBJ2-3 | TRBV7-6 | few
TGTGCCAGCAGCGTAGTTTCCCATGGAGCTGAAGCTTTCTTT | CASSVVSHGAEAFF | - | TRBJ1-1 | TRBV9 | -
TGCAGTGCTGTTAAAGGACAGTACAATCAGCCCCAGCATTTT | CSAVKGQYNQPQHF | - | TRBJ1-5 | TRBV20-1 | -
TGCAGTGCTAGTCTAGGGGGCGGGAATCAGCCCCAGCATTTT | CSASLGGGNQPQHF | TRBD1 | TRBJ1-5 | TRBV20-1 | -
TGTGCCAGCAGCTCCCGGGACCCGGGCTACGAGCAGTACTTC | CASSSRDPGYEQYF | - | TRBJ2-7 | TRBV7-2 | few
TGTGCCAGCAGACCCACAGGGCCTGCGGACATTCAGTACTTC | CASRPTGPADIQYF | - | TRBJ2-4 | TRBV12-3/TRBV12-4 | many
TGTGCCAGCAGTTTGGGCACGGAGTCGGGGGGCTACACCTTC | CASSLGTESGGYTF | - | TRBJ1-2 | TRBV12-3/TRBV12-4 | many
TGTGCCAGCAGCTCCGGGACAGATATGAACACTGAAGCTTTCTTT | CASSSGTDMNTEAFF | TRBD1 | TRBJ1-1 | TRBV9 | few
TGCGCCAGCAGCTTATGGCCCCGCTCCTCCGCGGACTCCTACGAGCAGTACTTC | CASSLWPRSSADSYEQYF | - | TRBJ2-7 | TRBV5-1 | many
TGTGCCAGCAGCTTAATGGGGCTAGCGGGGAGCACAGATACGCAGTATTTT | CASSLMGLAGSTDTQYF | TRBD2 | TRBJ2-3 | TRBV7-3 | -
TGTGCCAGCAGTTTACTGGGGGCAGGGCAGGGCTACGAGCAGTACTTC | CASSLLGAGQGYEQYF | - | TRBJ2-7 | TRBV28 | -
TGTGCCAGCAGTACCCTAGCGGGGGCCGCTTACGAGCAGTACTTC | CASSTLAGAAYEQYF | TRBD2 | TRBJ2-7 | TRBV12-3/TRBV12-4 | -
TGTGCCAGCAGTTACCCGGACTACTCCTACGAGCAGTACTTC | CASSYPDYSYEQYF | - | TRBJ2-7 | TRBV6-2/TRBV6-3 | -
TGTGCCGCTGCGGACAGCAATAACTATGGCTACACCTTC | CAAADSNNYGYTF | - | TRBJ1-2 | TRBV25-1 | few
TGTGCCAGTTCCGCAGGGACGAACACCGGGGAGCTGTTTTTT | CASSAGTNTGELFF | - | TRBJ2-2 | TRBV19 | -
TGTGCCAGCAGTTTAATGCGGAACGAGCAGTACTTC | CASSLMRNEQYF | - | TRBJ2-7 | TRBV12-3/TRBV12-4 | -
TGCGCCAGCAGCCATAACCCATCCGGGACAGGGCATGAGCCCCAGCATTTT | CASSHNPSGTGHEPQHF | TRBD1 | TRBJ1-5 | TRBV5-1 | few
TGTGCCAGCAGTCTCCTGAGCGATGAGCAGTTCTTC | CASSLLSDEQFF | - | TRBJ2-1 | TRBV12-3/TRBV12-4 | many
TGCAGTGCTAGGCCAGCGAGGAGACCTAACACCGGGGAGCTGTTTTTT | CSARPARRPNTGELFF | - | TRBJ2-2 | TRBV20-1 | -
TGTGCCAGCAGTGAATTCGGGACAGGGGGCTGGGGCTACACCTTC | CASSEFGTGGWGYTF | TRBD1 | TRBJ1-2 | TRBV6-1 | -
TGTGCCAGCAGGAGAGGGGGATCTACCGGGGAGCTGTTTTTT | CASRRGGSTGELFF | - | TRBJ2-2 | TRBV6-1 | many
TGCGCCAGCAGCTTACCCCAAGCAGGGGACACCGGGGAGCTGTTTTTT | CASSLPQAGDTGELFF | - | TRBJ2-2 | TRBV5-1 | -